Here is one T cell receptor beta chain with its context. What it binds is unknown. The data were taken from a study of T cell responses to AZD1222 COVID-19 vaccine. Study-wide results and limits: Only 5 or 6 people who got AZD1222 tested seropositive at baseline. With dominance at 160-218 and 743-854, vaccine-associated CD4 TCRs spanned spike.

Trimming at V came to 5 bases and at J to 2 bases, leaving 8 bases not matched to a gene. The CDR3 totals 16 residues. Per the germline V gene, CDR1 is SEHNR and CDR2 is FQNEAQ (reference sequence). Pooled in the analysis were second doses at about 4 or about 12 weeks. Only in-frame clones appear in the TCRdb table, and some are missing; sequencing was by immunoSEQ multiplex PCR. The data hold 110,000 or so clones, with 75% to 90% observed a single time. The source of this sequence is an adult who received the AZD1222 COVID-19 vaccine. The J gene is TRBJ2-7, the V gene TRBV7-9; 11 nucleotides match TRBD2. Sequencing used peripheral blood, obtained 28 days after the second AZD1222 dose. The CDR3 nucleotides are TGTGCCAGCAGCCCACCGGGACTAGCGGCTACCTACGAGCAGTACTTC. Protein product: CASSPPGLAATYEQYF.